This passage covers 4 T cell receptor beta chains from one sample sequenced in a study of OX40 agonist ivuxolimab in advanced cancers. TCRdb's copy holds only in-frame clones and misses some; the assay was immunoSEQ multiplex PCR. The table records approximately 69,000 clones, over 90% of them present only once. The sequenced sample was CD4+ or CD8+ T cells sorted from blood, obtained in a trial of the OX40 agonist ivuxolimab. The receptors shown here come from an adult with an advanced solid tumor such as melanoma, head and neck, liver or kidney cancer.

The rearrangement joins TRBV27 to TRBJ2-7; 12 nucleotides match TRBD2. This CDR3 comprises 15 residues. With V trimmed by 5 bases and J by 7 bases, 9 bases remained unmatched. CDR1 is MNHEY and CDR2 is SMNVEV in the germline V gene (reference sequence). CDR3 sequence reads: CASSPGTSGLGEQYF. CDR3 coding DNA: TGTGCCAGCAGTCCCGGGACTAGCGGGTTGGGGGAGCAGTACTTC.

This CDR3 reads CASTPWLSSNQPQHF. The CDR3 DNA is TGTGCCAGTACCCCTTGGCTATCCAGCAATCAGCCCCAGCATTTT. This sequence joins TRBV19 and TRBJ1-5; D is ambiguous. Germline-derived CDR1 and CDR2 are LNHDA and SQIVND (reference sequence). The CDR3 totals 15 residues. V was trimmed by 7 bases and J by 1 base, leaving 14 bases between them.

The sample holds one count of this clone. The chain employs TRBV7-8 and TRBJ2-7, with D possibly TRBD1 on 6 matching bases. V was clipped by 1 base and J by 0 bases, with 10 bases between them. Germline V gene lookup returns CDR1 SGHVS and CDR2 FQNEAQ. This CDR3 has 15 amino acids. The CDR3 DNA follows: TGTGCCAGCAGCTTAGGGACAGCCGGCTCCTACGAGCAGTACTTC. This encodes CASSLGTAGSYEQYF.

To note about this clone: At one end, the junction sequence differs from germline, possibly due to a read error. The rearrangement links TRBV10-3 to TRBJ1-1; 9 nucleotides line up with TRBD1. Looked up from germline, CDR1 is ENHRY and CDR2 is SYGVKD. The length of the CDR3 is 16 residues. The DNA of the CDR3 is TGTGCCATCAAAAGCTACGGACAGGGGAAGAACGCTGAAGCTTTCTTT. Encoded protein: CAIKSYGQGKNAEAFF.